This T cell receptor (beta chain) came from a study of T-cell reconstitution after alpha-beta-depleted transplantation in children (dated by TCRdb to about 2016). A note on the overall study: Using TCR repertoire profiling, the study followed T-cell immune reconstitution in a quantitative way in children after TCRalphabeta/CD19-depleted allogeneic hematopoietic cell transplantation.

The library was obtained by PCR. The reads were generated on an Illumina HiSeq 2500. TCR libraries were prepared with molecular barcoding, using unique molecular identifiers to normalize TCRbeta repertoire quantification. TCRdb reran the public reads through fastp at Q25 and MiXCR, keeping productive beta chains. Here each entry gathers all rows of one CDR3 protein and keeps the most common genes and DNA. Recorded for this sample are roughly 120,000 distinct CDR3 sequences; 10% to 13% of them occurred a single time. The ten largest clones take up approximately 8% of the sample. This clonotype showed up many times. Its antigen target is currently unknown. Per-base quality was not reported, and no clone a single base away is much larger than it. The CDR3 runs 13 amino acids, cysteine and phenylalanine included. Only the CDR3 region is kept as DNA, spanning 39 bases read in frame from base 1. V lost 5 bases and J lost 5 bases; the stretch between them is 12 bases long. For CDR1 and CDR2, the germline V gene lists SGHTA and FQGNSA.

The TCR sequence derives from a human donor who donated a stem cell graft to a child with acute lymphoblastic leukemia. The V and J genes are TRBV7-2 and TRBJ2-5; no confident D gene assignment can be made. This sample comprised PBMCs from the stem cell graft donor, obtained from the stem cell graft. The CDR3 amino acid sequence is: CASSPPPSETQYF. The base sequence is TGTGCCAGCAGCCCCCCCCCTTCCGAGACCCAGTACTTC. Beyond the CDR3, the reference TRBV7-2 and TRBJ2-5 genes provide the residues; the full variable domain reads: GAGVSQSPSNKVTEKGKDVELRCDPISGHTALYWYRQSLGQGLEFLIYFQGNSAPDKSGLPSDRFSAERTGGSVSTLTIQRTQQEDSAVYLCASSPPPSETQYFGPGTRLLVL.